These 9 T cell receptor beta chains were all obtained from the same sample, sequenced in a study of shared clonotypes between healthy human individuals. TCRdb keeps only in-frame clones here, not all; method: immunoSEQ multiplex PCR. The table includes approximately 2.3 million clones, just over 90% detected once. The sequenced sample consisted of naive CD4+ T cells from PBMCs. Subset indicated: CD45RA+ positively selected. The receptor source for this set is a man aged 18 to 30 in good health. Some clones in this sample may be carry-over from other donors' samples.

This chain links TRBV18 with TRBJ2-7; 13 nucleotides agree with TRBD2. With 3 bases clipped from V and 9 bases from J, the junction kept 8 bases outside the gene matches. This CDR3 region has 15 residues. CDR1 KGHSH and CDR2 LQKENI come from the germline V gene. CDR3: CASSPGLAGLLAQYF. CDR3 bases: TGTGCCAGCTCACCGGGACTAGCGGGACTGTTGGCGCAGTACTTC.

This chain links TRBV4-2 with TRBJ1-5; D gene ambiguous. Germline loops: CDR1 LGHNA, CDR2 YNFKEQ. The CDR3 loop spans 14 amino acids. The V end lost 1 base, the J end lost 7 bases, and 11 bases lay between the germline ends. Written as DNA, the CDR3 is TGTGCCAGCAGCCAAGCCAAGTCGGGGCAGCCCCAGCATTTT. Residues: CASSQAKSGQPQHF.

This rearrangement joins TRBV5-1 to TRBJ1-1; 8 positions match TRBD1. The V gene end was trimmed by 5 bases and the J gene end by 4 bases; junction bases not matched to a gene: 7. The CDR3 consists of 14 residues. CDR1 and CDR2 from the germline V gene are SGHRS and YFSETQ. The chain's CDR3 is CASRQQGESTEAFF. The CDR3 bases are TGCGCCAGCAGACAACAGGGGGAGAGCACTGAAGCTTTCTTT. The full variable domain, completed using reference TRBV5-1 and TRBJ1-1, is KAGVTQTPRYLIKTRGQQVTLSCSPISGHRSVSWYQQTPGQGLQFLFEYFSETQRNKGNFPGRFSGRQFSNSRSEMNVSTLELGDSALYLCASRQQGESTEAFFGQGTRLTVV.

The rearrangement uses TRBV7-2 and TRBJ1-3; D gene ambiguous. CDR3 length: 16 residues. Trimming stripped 2 bases from V and 3 bases from J, with 14 bases between. Germline V gene lookup returns CDR1 SGHTA and CDR2 FQGNSA. The CDR3 loop is CASSLYLGEVGNTIYF. In DNA, the CDR3 is TGTGCCAGCAGCTTATACCTCGGAGAGGTTGGAAACACCATATATTTT.

This clone showed up just a few times. The chain links TRBV28 to TRBJ1-1; D perhaps matches TRBD1 (5 bases). Trimming took off 6 bases at V and 2 bases at J, with 10 bases between the two ends. Per the germline V gene, CDR1 is MDHEN and CDR2 is SYDVKM. There are 13 residues in the CDR3. CDR3 nucleotides: TGTGCCAGCAGGGCAGGGACCAACACTGAAGCTTTCTTT. This codes for CASRAGTNTEAFF.

For this clone: The sample holds other DNA sequences that translate to the same CDR3. The J gene is TRBJ1-1, the V gene TRBV18; TRBD1 might be the D (5 bases). CDR1 KGHSH and CDR2 LQKENI come from the germline V gene. This CDR3 contains 13 residues. Trimming removed 3 bases at V and 1 base at J, with 6 bases between. The CDR3 coding sequence is TGTGCCAGCTCACCTACAGGGAACACTGAAGCTTTCTTT. This gives the protein CASSPTGNTEAFF. Full variable domain (outside the CDR3, taken from reference TRBV18 and TRBJ1-1): NAGVMQNPRHLVRRRGQEARLRCSPMKGHSHVYWYRQLPEEGLKFMVYLQKENIIDESGMPKERFSAEFPKEGPSILRIQQVVRGDSAAYFCASSPTGNTEAFFGQGTRLTVV.

The chain joins TRBV28 to TRBJ1-1, with TRBD1 matching 9 bases. Germline CDR1 reads MDHEN; CDR2 reads SYDVKM. This CDR3 contains 16 residues. After removal of 3 bases from V and 6 bases from J, the junction contained 11 bases not matched to a gene. The CDR3 protein is CASSFTGGAGIAEAFF. CDR3 sequence (DNA): TGTGCCAGCAGTTTTACAGGGGGCGCTGGGATCGCTGAAGCTTTCTTT.

This sequence joins TRBV7-9 and TRBJ1-5, with D unresolved. V was clipped by 0 bases and J by 7 bases, with 4 bases between them. The CDR3 has 12 amino acids. CDR1 is SEHNR and CDR2 is FQNEAQ in the germline V gene (reference sequence). The CDR3, as DNA: TGTGCCAGCAGCTTAGCGTTCCAGCCCCAGCATTTT. Its protein is CASSLAFQPQHF.

V gene TRBV19 combines with J gene TRBJ1-2; D not certain. Germline V gene lookup returns CDR1 LNHDA and CDR2 SQIVND (reference sequence). With 8 bases removed from V and 2 bases from J, the gap between germline ends came to 9 bases. This CDR3 region has 12 residues. The CDR3 sequence is CASLRLNYGYTF. In DNA form, the CDR3 reads TGTGCCAGTTTGAGACTCAACTATGGCTACACCTTC. The full variable domain, rest sourced from reference TRBV19 and TRBJ1-2, is DGGITQSPKYLFRKEGQNVTLSCEQNLNHDAMYWYRQDPGQGLRLIYYSQIVNDFQKGDIAEGYSVSREKKESFPLTVTSAQKNPTAFYLCASLRLNYGYTFGSGTRLTVV.